The sequence of this T cell receptor beta chain was determined in a study of cytomegalovirus exposure and HLA in healthy donors. The study, taken as a whole, reports: According to a later analysis, donors in an Asian-associated ancestry cluster reportedly had fewer N-insertions than the roughly 720-donor mean. Confirmation was obtained in vitro that a few CMV-associated chains are specific for CMV antigens. The analysis excluded some indistinguishable V segments, including TRBV6-2 and TRBV6-3. TCR beta sequences reportedly predicted most subjects' HLA-A and HLA-B alleles accurately.

The CDR3 length is 15 residues. 13 Jbeta primers and 60 Vbeta primers were used for the PCR. TCRdb's table, derived via immunoSEQ multiplex PCR, lists solely in-frame clones and lacks some. This sample yields about 67,000 clones, of which approximately 67% are seen a single time; approximately 2% belongs to the top ten. With respect to this clone: What it binds is unknown.

The clonotype originates from a woman in her twenties or thirties in good health and CMV-seronegative. The chain uses TRBV21-1 and TRBJ2-1; the tabulated D call, TRBD2, remains unverified against the DNA. TRBV21-1 is shown as a pseudogene. The source material was PBMCs. The CDR3 nucleotides read TGTGCCAGCAGCAAATGTACCTTTGGTCCGAGTGAGCAGTTCTTC. The encoded protein is CASSKCTFGPSEQFF.